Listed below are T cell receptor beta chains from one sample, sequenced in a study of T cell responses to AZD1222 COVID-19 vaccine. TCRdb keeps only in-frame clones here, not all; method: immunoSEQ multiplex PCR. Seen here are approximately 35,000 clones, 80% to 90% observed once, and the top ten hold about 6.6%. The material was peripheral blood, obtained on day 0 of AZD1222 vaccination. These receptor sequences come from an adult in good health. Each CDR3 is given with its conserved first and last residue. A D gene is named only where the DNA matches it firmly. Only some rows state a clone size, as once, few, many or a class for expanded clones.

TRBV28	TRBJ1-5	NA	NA	CASRTGLGRQPQHF	TGTGCCAGCAGAACAGGGTTGGGGCGTCAGCCCCAGCATTTT
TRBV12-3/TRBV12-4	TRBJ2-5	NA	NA	CASSLARETQYF	TGTGCCAGCAGCCTAGCTAGGGAGACCCAGTACTTC
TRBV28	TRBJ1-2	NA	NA	CASSLREYGYTF	TGTGCCAGCAGTTTAAGGGAATATGGCTACACCTTC
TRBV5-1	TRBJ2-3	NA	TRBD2	CASSGASGGRSTDTQYF	TGCGCCAGCAGCGGCGCTAGCGGGGGGCGCAGCACAGATACGCAGTATTTT
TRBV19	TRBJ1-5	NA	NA	CASSPTGGILSPQHF	TGTGCCAGTTCCCCGACCGGGGGAATCCTTTCGCCCCAGCATTTT
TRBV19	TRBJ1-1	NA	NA	CASSLHRNTEAFF	TGTGCCAGTAGTCTGCATAGGAACACTGAAGCTTTCTTT
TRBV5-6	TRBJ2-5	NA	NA	CASSFFRGQETQYF	TGTGCCAGCAGCTTTTTTCGTGGGCAAGAGACCCAGTACTTC
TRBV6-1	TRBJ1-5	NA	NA	CASSGPQGHSNQPQHF	TGTGCCAGCAGTGGCCCACAGGGCCATAGCAATCAGCCCCAGCATTTT
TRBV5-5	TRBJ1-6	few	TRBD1	CASSWETGVNSPLHF	TGTGCCAGCAGCTGGGAGACAGGGGTTAATTCACCCCTCCACTTT
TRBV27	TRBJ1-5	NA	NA	CASTLTLDSNQPQHF	TGTGCCAGCACCCTAACTCTGGATAGCAATCAGCCCCAGCATTTT
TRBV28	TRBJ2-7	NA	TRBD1	CASRSTGTGPSYEQYF	TGTGCCAGCAGGTCAACCGGGACAGGGCCCTCCTACGAGCAGTACTTC
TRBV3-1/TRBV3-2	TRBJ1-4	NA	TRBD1	CASSRDRAEKLFF	TGTGCCAGCAGCCGGGACAGGGCGGAAAAACTGTTTTTT
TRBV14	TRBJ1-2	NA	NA	CASSLVSLLGYGYTF	TGTGCCAGCAGTCTAGTATCCCTCTTGGGATATGGCTACACCTTC
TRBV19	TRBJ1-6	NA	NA	CASRPQFSYNSPLHF	TGTGCCAGTAGGCCCCAGTTCTCTTATAATTCACCCCTCCACTTT
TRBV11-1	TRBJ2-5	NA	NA	CASSFGTGQETQYF	TGTGCCAGCAGCTTTGGGACGGGACAAGAGACCCAGTACTTC
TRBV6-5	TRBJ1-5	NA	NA	CASSYSSRDRAPQHF	TGTGCCAGCAGTTACTCATCCCGGGATCGGGCGCCCCAGCATTTT
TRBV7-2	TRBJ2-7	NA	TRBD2	CASSLASGSSYEQYF	TGTGCCAGCAGCTTAGCTAGCGGGAGCTCCTACGAGCAGTACTTC
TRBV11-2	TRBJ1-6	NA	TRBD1	CASSPRQGGSPLHF	TGTGCCAGCAGCCCCCGACAGGGTGGGTCACCCCTCCACTTT
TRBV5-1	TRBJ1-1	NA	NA	CASSQGMNTEAFF	TGCGCCAGCAGCCAGGGCATGAACACTGAAGCTTTCTTT
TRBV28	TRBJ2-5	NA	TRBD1	CASEKTGAGKTQYF	TGTGCCAGCGAGAAGACAGGGGCGGGGAAGACCCAGTACTTC
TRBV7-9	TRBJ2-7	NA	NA	CASRSTGFEQYF	TGTGCCAGCAGGTCCACAGGGTTCGAGCAGTACTTC
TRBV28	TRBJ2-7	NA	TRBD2	CASTLSLAGSYEQYF	TGTGCCAGCACCCTCTCTCTAGCGGGATCCTACGAGCAGTACTTC
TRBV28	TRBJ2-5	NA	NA	CASSSGQIQETQYF	TGTGCCAGCAGTTCGGGACAAATTCAAGAGACCCAGTACTTC
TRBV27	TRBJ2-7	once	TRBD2	CASSLSGLAASYEQYF	TGTGCCAGCAGTTTATCGGGACTAGCCGCCTCCTACGAGCAGTACTTC
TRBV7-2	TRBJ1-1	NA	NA	CASTLNWQGKAFF	TGTGCCAGCACCTTGAACTGGCAGGGCAAAGCTTTCTTT
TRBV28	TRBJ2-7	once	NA	CASSYSPGRTYEQYF	TGTGCCAGCAGTTACAGCCCAGGCCGCACCTACGAGCAGTACTTC
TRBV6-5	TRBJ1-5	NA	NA	CASSFLESNQPQHF	TGTGCCAGCAGTTTCTTAGAGAGCAATCAGCCCCAGCATTTT
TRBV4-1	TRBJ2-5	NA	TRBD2	CASSQDSDERGLVETQYF	TGCGCCAGCAGCCAAGATTCGGACGAGCGGGGCCTCGTAGAGACCCAGTACTTC
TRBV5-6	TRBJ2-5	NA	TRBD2	CASSAGGGQETQYF	TGTGCCAGCAGCGCGGGGGGTGGGCAAGAGACCCAGTACTTC
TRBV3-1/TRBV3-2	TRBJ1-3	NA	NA	CASSPWGGNTIYF	TGTGCCAGCAGCCCCTGGGGAGGAAACACCATATATTTT
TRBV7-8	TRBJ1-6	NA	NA	CASSLYGDSPLHF	TGTGCCAGCAGCTTATACGGGGATTCACCCCTCCACTTT
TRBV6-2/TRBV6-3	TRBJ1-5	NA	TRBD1	CASSYSRGRDFNQPQHF	TGTGCCAGCAGTTACTCCAGGGGGCGTGATTTCAATCAGCCCCAGCATTTT
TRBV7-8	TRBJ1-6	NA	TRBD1	CASSLAGTANSPLHF	TGTGCCAGCAGCTTAGCAGGGACAGCAAATTCACCCCTCCACTTT
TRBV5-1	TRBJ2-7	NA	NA	CASSFSGGEQYF	TGCGCCAGCAGCTTCTCAGGGGGGGAGCAGTACTTC
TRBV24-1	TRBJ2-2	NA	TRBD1	CATSHLGAGGPSGELFF	TGTGCCACCAGCCACCTGGGGGCAGGGGGACCCTCCGGGGAGCTGTTTTTT
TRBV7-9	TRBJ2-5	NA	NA	CASSEIQRGRETQYF	TGTGCCAGCAGCGAGATTCAGAGGGGGAGGGAGACCCAGTACTTC
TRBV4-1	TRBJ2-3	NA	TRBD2	CASSQGRTSGQDTQYF	TGCGCCAGCAGCCAGGGACGGACTAGCGGACAAGATACGCAGTATTTT
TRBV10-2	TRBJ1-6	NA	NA	CASSTGPNSPLHF	TGCGCCAGCAGCACGGGGCCTAATTCACCCCTCCACTTT
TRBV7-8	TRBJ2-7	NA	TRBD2	CASSFGALRELGTYEQYF	TGTGCCAGCAGCTTCGGGGCGTTGCGGGAGTTAGGCACCTACGAGCAGTACTTC
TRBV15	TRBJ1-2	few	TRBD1	CATSRDLTGQGGNGYTF	TGTGCCACCAGCAGAGATTTAACGGGACAGGGGGGAAATGGCTACACCTTC
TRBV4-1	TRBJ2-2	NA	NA	CASSQDRRANTGELFF	TGCGCCAGCAGCCAAGATAGACGGGCGAACACCGGGGAGCTGTTTTTT
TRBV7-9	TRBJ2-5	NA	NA	CASSSPRGGGETQYF	TGTGCCAGCAGCTCGCCTCGAGGGGGAGGAGAGACCCAGTACTTC